Each of the 13 T cell receptor beta chains below was sequenced from the same sample in a study of blood T cell repertoires in COVID-19. Assay used: immunoSEQ multiplex PCR; TCRdb lists only in-frame clones, some missing. The sample lists over 200,000 clones; 88% were seen once. Sequencing was carried out using peripheral blood. The receptor set was obtained from a woman in her fifties or sixties with acute or convalescent COVID-19.

The V call is TRBV6-5, the J call TRBJ1-2, with D unclear. The CDR3 extends over 14 amino acids. With 2 bases removed from V and 8 bases from J, the gap between germline ends came to 15 bases. Germline CDR1 is MNHEY and CDR2 is SVGAGI. This CDR3 reads CASSYQRSLGGYTF. The CDR3 nucleotides are TGTGCCAGCAGTTACCAGCGCTCGCTTGGCGGCTACACCTTC.

The table lists this clone with a count of one. The chain carries TRBV7-2 and TRBJ1-2; D is unresolved. V lost 5 bases, J lost 4 bases, and 11 bases lay in between. Germline CDR1 reads SGHTA; CDR2 reads FQGNSA. The CDR3 length is 13 residues. CDR3 coding DNA: TGTGCCAGCAGCCCCGGCGGCCTCTATGGCTACACCTTC. This sequence encodes CASSPGGLYGYTF.

This clone is a singleton in its sample. V usage is TRBV5-8 and J usage is TRBJ1-5; 10 positions agree with TRBD1. The trim removed 5 bases at V and 4 bases at J, leaving 9 bases unmatched. Germline CDR1 is SGHTS and CDR2 is YDEGEE. The CDR3 has 16 amino acids. The CDR3 DNA reads as TGTGCCAGCAGACCCGGGACAGGGGTAAGGAATCAGCCCCAGCATTTT. Amino acids: CASRPGTGVRNQPQHF. The full variable domain, its missing parts supplied by reference TRBV5-8 and TRBJ1-5, is EAGVTQSPTHLIKTRGQQATLRCSPISGHTSVYWYQQALGLGLQFLLWYDEGEERNRGNFPPRFSGRQFPNYSSELNVNALELEDSALYLCASRPGTGVRNQPQHFGDGTRLSIL.

The chain combines TRBV3-1 (or the pseudogene TRBV3-2) with TRBJ2-1; the match to TRBD1 covers 7 bases. There are 13 residues in the CDR3. The junction had 5 bases not matched to a gene; V was cut back by 5 bases and J by 7 bases. CDR1 is LGHDT and CDR2 is YNNKEL in the germline V gene (reference sequence). CDR3 in amino acids: CASSRGRGNEQFF. CDR3 sequence (DNA): TGTGCCAGCAGCAGGGGGCGAGGGAATGAGCAGTTCTTC.

This clone came up once. The chain is built from TRBV6-1 and TRBJ1-2; a weak D match, TRBD1 (6 bases). The CDR3 has 14 amino acids. V shed 5 bases and J shed 7 bases, with 17 bases lying between them. The germline gives CDR1 MNHNS, CDR2 SASEGT. The CDR3 loop reads CASSQSQGTSGYTF. The CDR3 DNA follows: TGTGCCAGCAGTCAGTCACAGGGAACCTCTGGCTACACCTTC.

This chain joins TRBV10-1 and TRBJ1-4, with 7 bases aligning to TRBD1. CDR1 and CDR2 from the germline V gene are WNHNN and SYGVQD (reference sequence). This CDR3 comprises 15 residues. V gave up 1 base and J gave up 8 bases; unmatched junction bases: 7. The CDR3 DNA sequence: TGCGCCAGCAGTGAGTTAAGGGGGCAAGGGGAAAAACTGTTTTTT. It encodes CASSELRGQGEKLFF.

CDR3 sequence (DNA): TGTGCCAGCAGCTTGACTAGCGGGTTTTACAATGAGCAGTTCTTC. Translated: CASSLTSGFYNEQFF. The chain has TRBV11-3 and TRBJ2-1, with 10 nucleotides matching TRBD2. Trimming removed 3 bases from V and 4 bases from J; junction bases left unmatched: 3. CDR3 length: 15 residues. The germline V gene has CDR1 SGHNT and CDR2 YENEEA.

This chain links TRBV6-6 with TRBJ2-7, with TRBD2 matching 7 bases. The CDR3 consists of 15 residues. The V and J ends lost 6 bases and 2 bases, in that order; junction bases with no gene match: 10. Looked up from germline, CDR1 is MNHNY and CDR2 is SVGAGI (reference sequence). The CDR3 sequence: CASSLGGGPTYEQYF. CDR3 nucleotides: TGTGCCAGCAGCCTTGGCGGGGGACCAACCTACGAGCAGTACTTC.

Concerning this clone itself: The sample holds other DNA sequences that translate to the same CDR3. The chain couples TRBV5-1 to TRBJ1-1; no firm D call. Trimming shortened V by 0 bases and J by 1 base, and 4 bases separated the two germline ends. Germline CDR1 reads SGHRS; CDR2 reads YFSETQ. CDR3 length equals 13 residues. The chain's CDR3 is CASSLAGNTEAFF. CDR3 bases: TGCGCCAGCAGCTTGGCGGGGAACACTGAAGCTTTCTTT.

Only one count was recorded for this clone. The rearrangement uses TRBV5-5 and TRBJ1-2; TRBD1 matches at 8 bases. Per the germline V gene, CDR1 is SGHKS and CDR2 is YYEKEE (reference sequence). The CDR3 contains 15 residues. The junction had 11 bases not matched to a gene; V was cut back by 4 bases and J by 6 bases. The CDR3, as DNA: TGTGCCAGCAGCCGGGACAGGCCCTCGGTTCATGGCTACACCTTC. Its translation is CASSRDRPSVHGYTF.

This clone came up once. The rearrangement joins TRBV19 to TRBJ1-3, with a weak D call TRBD1 (6 bases). The CDR3 length is 14 residues. CDR1 and CDR2 from the germline V gene are LNHDA and SQIVND (reference sequence). Trimming left V 5 bases short and J 4 bases short, with 12 bases between. The CDR3 sequence: CASSAGGEGNTIYF. The DNA for the CDR3 is TGTGCCAGTAGTGCTGGGGGCGAGGGAAACACCATATATTTT. Full variable domain (remainder filled in from reference TRBV19 and TRBJ1-3): DGGITQSPKYLFRKEGQNVTLSCEQNLNHDAMYWYRQDPGQGLRLIYYSQIVNDFQKGDIAEGYSVSREKKESFPLTVTSAQKNPTAFYLCASSAGGEGNTIYFGEGSWLTVV.

The chain uses TRBV7-8 and TRBJ1-4; 8 bases align to TRBD1. The V and J ends lost 5 bases and 10 bases, in that order; junction bases with no gene match: 9. The CDR3 has 14 residues. The germline gives CDR1 SGHVS, CDR2 FQNEAQ. CDR3 in amino acids: CASSPTGTGGKLFF. DNA for the CDR3: TGTGCCAGCAGCCCTACCGGGACAGGCGGAAAACTGTTTTTT. Full variable domain (missing parts from reference TRBV7-8 and TRBJ1-4): GAGVSQSPRYKVAKRGQDVALRCDPISGHVSLFWYQQALGQGPEFLTYFQNEAQLDKSGLPSDRFFAERPEGSVSTLKIQRTQQEDSAVYLCASSPTGTGGKLFFGSGTQLSVL.

The gene calls are TRBV6-5 and TRBJ1-6; 9 bases map to TRBD1. The CDR3 is made up of 15 amino acids. CDR1 and CDR2 (germline): MNHEY, SVGAGI. The J segment lost 7 bases and the V segment lost 6 bases, leaving 7 bases of the junction unmatched. The CDR3 region has the DNA TGTGCCAGCAGCGACTCACAGGGGGCAAATTCACCCCTCCACTTT. Residues: CASSDSQGANSPLHF.